A selection of T cell receptor beta chains follows, all from one sample in a study of T cell repertoires in cytomegalovirus infection. Their cognate antigens are unknown. MiXCR, applied by TCRdb to the reads, yields one record per CDR3 protein. The sample contains about 830,000 distinct CDR3 sequences, over 25% of which appear only once. The sequencing here drew on cultured CD8+ T cells from PBMCs, taken from culture after CMV antigen stimulation. The origin of the receptors is a human donor in good health (CMV status not recorded). Some clones in this sample may be carry-over from other donors' samples. The CDR3 runs from the conserved cysteine through the conserved F or W. Fields, in order: clone size, J gene, D gene, V gene, CDR3 DNA, CDR3 protein. The D gene is left open where the match is weak. Size is omitted from some rows. Given values are once, few, many or a class for expanded clones.

- TRBJ2-7 TRBD1 TRBV15 TGTGCCACCAGCAGAGAGGCCTTGGGACAGGACTACGAGCAGTACTTC CATSREALGQDYEQYF
- TRBJ2-7 - TRBV13 TGTGCCAGCAGCCTCCGGCAGGGTGCGGCTTACGAGCAGTACTTC CASSLRQGAAYEQYF
- TRBJ1-1 TRBD1 TRBV10-3 TGTGCCATCAGTGGCGACAGGGGTGATGAAGCTTTCTTT CAISGDRGDEAFF
many TRBJ2-1 TRBD2 TRBV6-6 TGTGCCAGCAGATGGACTAGCGGGAACAATGAGCAGTTCTTC CASRWTSGNNEQFF
few TRBJ2-1 TRBD2 TRBV11-1 TGTGCCAGCAGCCCGGCGGGGGGGCCGGGGGTTGAGCAGTTCTTC CASSPAGGPGVEQFF
few TRBJ1-2 - TRBV27 TGTGCCAGCAGTTTTATAGGGGCGGATGGCTACACCTTC CASSFIGADGYTF
- TRBJ2-3 - TRBV7-4 TGTGCCGGGGATCATTTTGGCTCCCCAGATACGCAGTATTTT CAGDHFGSPDTQYF
- TRBJ2-2 TRBD1 TRBV7-1 TGTGCCAGCAGCTCCGCGGACAGGGGGCAGGACACCGGGGAGCTGTTTTTT CASSSADRGQDTGELFF
- TRBJ2-3 - TRBV14 TGTGCCAGCAGCCAATTCCAGGGTGCAGATACGCAGTATTTT CASSQFQGADTQYF
- TRBJ1-1 - TRBV7-3 TGTGCCAGCAGCTTCCTTGGGGGGGCTGACACTGAAGCTTTCTTT CASSFLGGADTEAFF
few TRBJ1-1 TRBD1 TRBV7-9 TGTGCCAGCAGCTTCGGGACAGGGCTGGGCACTGAAGCTTTCTTT CASSFGTGLGTEAFF
- TRBJ1-1 - TRBV12-3/TRBV12-4 TGTGCCAGCAGTTTATCCCCCGGCCAAGGGAACACTGAAGCTTTCTTT CASSLSPGQGNTEAFF
- TRBJ1-6 TRBD1 TRBV10-3 TGTGCCATCAGTGAGTCGGTGACAGGGGGCAAATGGTTCGCCCTCCACTTT CAISESVTGGKWFALHF
few TRBJ2-1 TRBD2 TRBV6-2/TRBV6-3 TGTGCCAGCAGGGGACCGGGACTAGCGGCCAATGAGCAGTTCTTC CASRGPGLAANEQFF
many TRBJ1-1 - TRBV7-8 TGTGCCAGCAGCTTAATAGAAGGGAACACTGAAGCTTTCTTT CASSLIEGNTEAFF
many TRBJ2-3 TRBD2 TRBV7-9 TGTGCCAGCAGCTTGTATTGGTCGGGGGGAGTCACAGATACGCAGTATTTT CASSLYWSGGVTDTQYF
- TRBJ1-1 TRBD1 TRBV19 TGTGCCAGTAGGCAGAGGACAGGGGGAGGGAACACTGAAGCTTTCTTT CASRQRTGGGNTEAFF
many TRBJ2-3 - TRBV7-8 TGTGCCAGCAGCTACGGACAGACCGACACAGATACGCAGTATTTT CASSYGQTDTDTQYF
- TRBJ2-5 TRBD1 TRBV12-3/TRBV12-4 TGTGCCAGCAGTCTTTGGACAGGGATAATAGAGACCCAGTACTTC CASSLWTGIIETQYF
few TRBJ2-2 - TRBV11-3 TGTGCCAGCAGCTTAGTGGAGGCCGGGGAGCTGTTTTTT CASSLVEAGELFF
few TRBJ2-5 TRBD2 TRBV11-1 TGTGCCAGCAGCTTAGTTCCAGCGGGGGCGTTGGAGACCCAGTACTTC CASSLVPAGALETQYF
- TRBJ1-1 TRBD1 TRBV7-3 TGTGCCAGCAGCTCCATGGACAGGGGGCGGTTCAATGAAGCTTTCTTT CASSSMDRGRFNEAFF
- TRBJ1-2 TRBD1 TRBV6-1 TGTGCCAGTGACACAGGGGTCTTCGATGGCTACACCTTC CASDTGVFDGYTF
few TRBJ1-2 - TRBV7-6 TGTGCCAGCAGTTCGGTCCAAAAACAGCGTAACTATGGCTACACCTTC CASSSVQKQRNYGYTF
- TRBJ1-2 - TRBV2 TGTGCCAGCAGAACGACGGGGGGCTACACCTTC CASRTTGGYTF
few TRBJ1-1 TRBD1 TRBV2 TGTGCCAGCAAGGGGGCAGGTGAAGCTTTCTTT CASKGAGEAFF
few TRBJ2-5 - TRBV12-3/TRBV12-4 TGTGCCAGCAGCAGGACAGAAGAGACCCAGTACTTC CASSRTEETQYF
- TRBJ2-3 - TRBV7-2 TGTGCCAGCAGCTTTTGGCAGGGTCTCACAGATACGCAGTATTTT CASSFWQGLTDTQYF
few TRBJ1-2 TRBD1 TRBV12-3/TRBV12-4 TGTGCCAGCAGTCCTCTGGGACAGCACTATGGCTACACCTTC CASSPLGQHYGYTF
few TRBJ1-2 - TRBV25-1 TGTGCCAGCAGTGAACGTGCATTGGAGGACGGATTGCCCTATGGCTACACCTTC CASSERALEDGLPYGYTF
- TRBJ2-5 - TRBV9 TGTGCCAGCAGCGTAGAGGGGTCCAAACAAGAGACCCAGTACTTC CASSVEGSKQETQYF
few TRBJ2-1 TRBD1 TRBV27 TGTGCCAGCAGTCTGTCCCAAGGGGGCATCCTATACAATGAGCAGTTCTTC CASSLSQGGILYNEQFF
- TRBJ2-5 - TRBV10-1 TGCGCCAGCAGTGCATCAGTTGGGGAGACCCAGTACTTC CASSASVGETQYF
- TRBJ2-7 - TRBV7-9 TGTGCCAGCAGCTTCCCCGCCCAGGGCTACGAGCAGTACTTC CASSFPAQGYEQYF
few TRBJ2-3 TRBD2 TRBV27 TGTGCCAGCAGTCCATATCAAGCGGGGGGGCCCACAGATACGCAGTATTTT CASSPYQAGGPTDTQYF
few TRBJ2-2 - TRBV11-3 TGTGCCAGCAGCCCATCGGACACGGAGACCGGGGAGCTGTTTTTT CASSPSDTETGELFF
- TRBJ2-6 TRBD1 TRBV2 TGTGCCAGCATCGGACAGGGGGTCTCTGGGGCCAACGTCCTGACTTTC CASIGQGVSGANVLTF